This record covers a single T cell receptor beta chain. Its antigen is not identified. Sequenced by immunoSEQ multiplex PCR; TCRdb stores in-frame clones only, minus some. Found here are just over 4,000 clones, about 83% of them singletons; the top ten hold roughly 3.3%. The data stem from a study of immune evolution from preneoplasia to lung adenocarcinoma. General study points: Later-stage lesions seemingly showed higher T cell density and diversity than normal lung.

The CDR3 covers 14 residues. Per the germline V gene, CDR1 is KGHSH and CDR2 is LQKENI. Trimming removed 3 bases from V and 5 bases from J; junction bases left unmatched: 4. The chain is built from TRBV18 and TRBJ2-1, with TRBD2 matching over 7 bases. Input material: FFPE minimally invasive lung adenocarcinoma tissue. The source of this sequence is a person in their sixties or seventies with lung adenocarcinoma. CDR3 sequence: CASSPSSGDNEQFF. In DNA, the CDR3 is TGTGCCAGCTCACCCTCTAGCGGCGACAATGAGCAGTTCTTC.